The sequence of this T cell receptor beta chain was determined in a study of blood T cell repertoires in COVID-19. Overall study context: The United States, Italy and Spain supplied acute and convalescent COVID-19 samples.

As originally analysed: Nucleated cell counts were estimated from reference gene primer amplification. Libraries were prepared by immunoSEQ multiplex PCR; TCRdb keeps only in-frame clonotypes and omits some of them. V, J and clone size were drawn from that table, and D and trimming were deduced from the DNA. The table lists some 190,000 clones, 82% of them singletons. The CDR3 is made up of 13 amino acids. V dropped 6 bases and J dropped 5 bases, with 12 bases sitting between them. The V gene's germline CDR1 is LNHDA and CDR2 SQIVND (reference sequence). The TCR comes from a woman aged 55-69 years with COVID-19, enrolled during active disease. Sequenced input: peripheral blood. V and J are TRBV19 and TRBJ2-3; D perhaps matches TRBD2 (5 bases). The CDR3 coding sequence is TGTGCCAGTAGCACCTCGAGGGTAGATACGCAGTATTTT. This codes for CASSTSRVDTQYF. Drawing the rest from reference TRBV19 and TRBJ2-3, the complete variable domain is DGGITQSPKYLFRKEGQNVTLSCEQNLNHDAMYWYRQDPGQGLRLIYYSQIVNDFQKGDIAEGYSVSREKKESFPLTVTSAQKNPTAFYLCASSTSRVDTQYFGPGTRLTVL.